One and the same sample provided the 29 T cell receptor beta chains below, sequenced in a study of cytomegalovirus exposure and HLA in healthy donors. 60 Vbeta and 13 Jbeta primers were used in PCR. Profiling relied on immunoSEQ multiplex PCR, and the TCRdb table lists in-frame clones only, not all of them. The sample shows approximately 110,000 clones, approximately 70% of them seen only once. Material for sequencing was PBMCs. Receptors originate from a man aged 60-69 years in good health and CMV-seropositive.

The rearrangement joins TRBV27 to TRBJ1-4; D remains unclear. There are 15 residues in the CDR3. Between the trimmed V and J ends, which lost 5 bases and 8 bases, there was a span of 18 bases. Germline CDR1 MNHEY, CDR2 SMNVEV (reference sequence). The CDR3 spells CASSPYTKRREKLFF. The DNA for the CDR3 is TGTGCCAGCAGTCCTTACACAAAACGTCGCGAAAAACTGTTTTTT.

The V gene is TRBV2, the J gene TRBJ2-7, with 8 bases that match TRBD1. The CDR3 runs to 13 residues. Germline assignment: CDR1 SNHLY and CDR2 FYNNEI. V was pared by 4 bases and J by 6 bases, with 5 bases of the junction left unmatched. The CDR3: CASSGDRGAEQYF. The CDR3 DNA is TGTGCCAGCAGTGGAGACAGGGGTGCCGAGCAGTACTTC.

Comment on this clone: As the CDR3 is not closed by the conserved phenylalanine or tryptophan, this likely results from a read error. This chain joins TRBV15 and TRBJ1-2; TRBD1 aligns across 10 bases. Per the germline V gene, CDR1 is LNHNV and CDR2 is YYDKDF (reference sequence). This CDR3 region has 16 residues. After removal of 2 bases from V and 7 bases from J, the junction contained 10 bases not matched to a gene. CDR3 amino acids: CATSRLNLGQGFGYTS. The CDR3 DNA follows: TGTGCCACCAGCAGACTGAACCTGGGACAGGGGTTTGGCTACACCTCC.

This clone appeared a few times. The chain is built from TRBV2 and TRBJ2-5; 8 nucleotides match TRBD1. V lost 3 bases, J lost 2 bases, and 5 bases stayed unmatched. The length of the CDR3 is 15 residues. CDR1 is SNHLY, CDR2 FYNNEI, per germline. For the CDR3, the DNA is TGTGCCAGCAGTGACAGGGGGCTGGCGCAAGAGACCCAGTACTTC. Its protein product is CASSDRGLAQETQYF. The full variable domain, its missing parts supplied by reference TRBV2 and TRBJ2-5, is EPEVTQTPSHQVTQMGQEVILRCVPISNHLYFYWYRQILGQKVEFLVSFYNNEISEKSEIFDDQFSVERPDGSNFTLKIRSTKLEDSAMYFCASSDRGLAQETQYFGPGTRLLVL.

The chain recombines TRBV6-5 with TRBJ2-1, with 11 bases that match TRBD2. Trimming took 2 bases from V and 6 from J; bases not matched to a gene: 3. This CDR3 spans 15 amino acids. Per the germline V gene, CDR1 is MNHEY and CDR2 is SVGAGI. The CDR3 DNA sequence: TGTGCCAGCAGTTACGGCCTAGCGGGGGGCAATGAGCAGTTCTTC. Its protein product is CASSYGLAGGNEQFF.

The CDR3 region is CASSFTGDYGYTF. CDR3 DNA sequence: TGTGCCAGCAGTTTTACAGGGGACTATGGCTACACCTTC. The chain employs TRBV27 and TRBJ1-2; 7 bases match TRBD1. CDR3 size: 13 residues. Germline loops: CDR1 MNHEY, CDR2 SMNVEV (reference sequence). Trimming removed 3 bases from V and 3 bases from J; junction bases left unmatched: 1.

This clone was observed once. This chain uses TRBV19 with TRBJ1-4; 10 bases agree with TRBD1. V was pared by 10 bases and J by 6 bases, with 5 bases of the junction left unmatched. CDR1 LNHDA and CDR2 SQIVND come from the germline V gene (reference sequence). This CDR3 spans 13 amino acids. The CDR3 DNA is TGTGCCACCGACGGACAGGGGGATGAAAAACTGTTTTTT. Translating gives CATDGQGDEKLFF.

The gene calls are TRBV10-3 and TRBJ2-3, with TRBD2 identical over 8 bases. The CDR3 loop spans 14 amino acids. Germline lookup yields CDR1 ENHRY and CDR2 SYGVKD. J gave up 8 bases and V 8 bases, and 12 bases lay outside the gene matches. This chain's CDR3 is CAISRGLVEVTQYF. The CDR3 DNA reads as TGTGCCATCTCGAGGGGACTAGTGGAAGTTACGCAGTATTTT.

This clone was seen a few times. The CDR3 sequence: CASSGLTGFSGNTIYF. CDR3 nucleotide sequence: TGTGCCAGCAGTGGATTAACAGGGTTTTCTGGAAACACCATATATTTT. The chain has TRBV6-1 and TRBJ1-3; weak D call: TRBD1 (6 bases). CDR1 and CDR2 (germline): MNHNS, SASEGT. There are 16 residues in the CDR3. The V end was cut by 4 bases, the J end by 1 base, with 14 bases between.

This chain connects TRBV27 to TRBJ2-7; 7 bases match TRBD1. With V trimmed by 4 bases and J by 3 bases, 6 bases remained unmatched. This CDR3 spans 14 amino acids. Germline V CDR1 and CDR2: MNHEY, SMNVEV (reference sequence). The CDR3 DNA reads as TGTGCCAGCAGTTCCGGGACAGCAAGCTACGAGCAGTACTTC. Translation: CASSSGTASYEQYF.

V gene TRBV5-1 combines with J gene TRBJ1-1, with 9 bases identical to TRBD1. Trimming at V came to 2 bases and at J to 4 bases, leaving 12 bases not matched to a gene. Germline V gene data show CDR1 as SGHRS and CDR2 as YFSETQ. This CDR3 comprises 17 residues. This chain's CDR3 is CASSLEGTGISGTEAFF. The CDR3 DNA reads as TGCGCCAGCAGCTTAGAGGGGACAGGGATTTCAGGCACTGAAGCTTTCTTT.

The chain employs TRBV27 and TRBJ1-4; D ambiguous. Germline assignment: CDR1 MNHEY and CDR2 SMNVEV (reference sequence). The CDR3 loop spans 17 amino acids. V lost 2 bases and J lost 0, with 13 bases in between. The CDR3 bases are TGTGCCAGCAGTTTAAGGCCGGGAATAGCAACTAATGAAAAACTGTTTTTT. Its protein is CASSLRPGIATNEKLFF.

The rearrangement links TRBV5-1 to TRBJ2-3, with 13 positions matching TRBD2. J lost 5 bases, V lost 4 bases, and 4 bases had no gene match. CDR1 SGHRS and CDR2 YFSETQ come from the germline V gene. The CDR3 covers 15 residues. For the CDR3, the DNA is TGCGCCAGCAGCGTCGGGACTAGCGGGGAAGATACGCAGTATTTT. Protein product: CASSVGTSGEDTQYF.

Only one count was recorded for this clone. A read error may produce the germline difference seen at one junction end. The gene calls are TRBV7-7 and TRBJ2-5; D is possibly TRBD2 (5 bases). This CDR3 has 13 amino acids. Germline CDR1 reads SSHAT; CDR2 reads FNYEAQ (reference sequence). The CDR3 DNA sequence: TGTGCTAGCAGCAGGTCTAGCACCGAGACCCAGTACTTC. This translates into CASSRSSTETQYF.

The rearrangement uses TRBV7-6 and TRBJ2-2, with 8 bases lining up with TRBD1. Trimming took 5 bases from V and 5 from J; bases not matched to a gene: 10. The CDR3 totals 16 residues. The germline CDR1 and CDR2 sequences are SGHVS and FNYEAQ. The CDR3 loop is CASSGQGQAFTGELFF. The CDR3 DNA is TGTGCCAGCAGCGGCCAGGGACAGGCTTTTACCGGGGAGCTGTTTTTT.

This sequence joins TRBV18 and TRBJ2-5, with D maybe TRBD1 (6 bases). The CDR3 extends over 14 amino acids. CDR1 KGHSH and CDR2 LQKENI come from the germline V gene. The V end was cut by 6 bases, the J end by 4 bases, with 15 bases between. CDR3 bases: TGTGCCAGCTCCCCAAGGACAGACCCAGAGACCCAGTACTTC. Translation: CASSPRTDPETQYF.

The chain is built from TRBV11-2 and TRBJ2-7, with D unresolved. Germline assignment: CDR1 SGHAT and CDR2 FQNNGV. The germline V and J ends were trimmed by 0 bases and 3 bases, with 12 bases remaining between them. This CDR3 has 15 amino acids. The CDR3 sequence is CASSLDNVPSYEQYF. The CDR3 DNA sequence: TGTGCCAGCAGCTTAGATAATGTCCCTAGCTACGAGCAGTACTTC.

This chain uses TRBV6-6 with TRBJ2-7; the D is unclear. CDR1 is MNHNY, CDR2 SVGAGI, per germline (reference sequence). The CDR3 runs 15 residues. Trimming left V 4 bases short and J 2 bases short, with 15 bases between. The CDR3 reads CASSSHSGSPYEQYF. The CDR3 region has the DNA TGTGCCAGCAGTTCCCATTCCGGGTCCCCCTACGAGCAGTACTTC.

V usage is TRBV18 and J usage is TRBJ2-2, with 10 bases that match TRBD2. In germline, CDR1 is KGHSH, CDR2 LQKENI. The CDR3 covers 16 residues. After removal of 6 bases from V and 6 bases from J, the junction contained 10 bases not matched to a gene. The CDR3 DNA reads as TGTGCCAGCTCCCATCTAGCGGGGGTCATCGCCGGGGAGCTGTTTTTT. Translation: CASSHLAGVIAGELFF.

V usage is TRBV7-9 and J usage is TRBJ2-2; D possibly corresponds to TRBD2 (5 bases). Germline loops: CDR1 SEHNR, CDR2 FQNEAQ (reference sequence). This CDR3 region has 16 residues. Trimming stripped 6 bases from V and 6 bases from J, with 20 bases between. In DNA, the CDR3 is TGTGCCAGCAGTTACACTCACGGGGTATTATCCGGGGAGCTGTTTTTT. This translates into CASSYTHGVLSGELFF. Drawing the rest from reference TRBV7-9 and TRBJ2-2, the complete variable domain is DTGVSQNPRHKITKRGQNVTFRCDPISEHNRLYWYRQTLGQGPEFLTYFQNEAQLEKSRLLSDRFSAERPKGSFSTLEIQRTEQGDSAMYLCASSYTHGVLSGELFFGEGSRLTVL.

The V gene is TRBV6-5, the J gene TRBJ1-3; TRBD1 is a possible D gene (6 bases). There are 15 residues in the CDR3. The germline V gene has CDR1 MNHEY and CDR2 SVGAGI. Trimming left V 1 base short and J 0 bases short, with 7 bases between. As DNA, the CDR3 is TGTGCCAGCAGTTACTACAGGGACTCTGGAAACACCATATATTTT. As protein: CASSYYRDSGNTIYF.

The chain is built from TRBV5-1 and TRBJ2-7, with TRBD1 as a possible D gene (6 bases). The CDR3 totals 14 residues. V gave up 3 bases and J gave up 0 bases, with 10 bases separating them. Germline-derived CDR1 and CDR2 are SGHRS and YFSETQ. The CDR3 region is CASSSQGISYEQYF. The CDR3 nucleotides are TGCGCCAGCAGCTCACAGGGAATCTCCTACGAGCAGTACTTC.

The chain uses TRBV7-8 and TRBJ1-1; 9 nucleotides line up with TRBD1. V dropped 2 bases and J dropped 1; count of bases not matched to a gene: 5. Germline CDR1 SGHVS, CDR2 FQNEAQ. The CDR3 is 16 residues long. The CDR3 region has the DNA TGTGCCAGCAGCTTAAGGACAGGGGTCAGGAACACTGAAGCTTTCTTT. Its protein product is CASSLRTGVRNTEAFF. The complete variable domain, with remaining parts taken from reference TRBV7-8 and TRBJ1-1, reads GAGVSQSPRYKVAKRGQDVALRCDPISGHVSLFWYQQALGQGPEFLTYFQNEAQLDKSGLPSDRFFAERPEGSVSTLKIQRTQQEDSAVYLCASSLRTGVRNTEAFFGQGTRLTVV.

This sequence joins TRBV9 and TRBJ1-4; tentatively, D is TRBD1 (5 bases). The CDR3 runs to 12 residues. V lost 3 bases and J lost 12, with 12 bases in between. Germline V CDR1 and CDR2: SGDLS, YYNGEE. CDR3 protein: CASSDSGKQLFF. CDR3 in DNA: TGTGCCAGCAGCGATTCAGGGAAACAACTGTTTTTT. The variable domain in full, completed from reference TRBV9 and TRBJ1-4, reads DSGVTQTPKHLITATGQRVTLRCSPRSGDLSVYWYQQSLDQGLQFLIQYYNGEERAKGNILERFSAQQFPDLHSELNLSSLELGDSALYFCASSDSGKQLFFGSGTQLSVL.

The chain has TRBV7-2 and TRBJ2-1, with TRBD1 as a possible D gene (7 bases). Per germline, CDR1 SGHTA and CDR2 FQGNSA. The CDR3 spans 12 residues. V was shortened by 5 bases and J by 9 bases, with 11 bases between the two germline ends. The CDR3 is CASSQGGAEQFF. CDR3 sequence (DNA): TGTGCCAGCAGCCAGGGGGGCGCTGAGCAGTTCTTC.

The chain combines TRBV9 with TRBJ2-4, with 10 nucleotides matching TRBD1. Germline V CDR1 and CDR2: SGDLS, YYNGEE. J lost 8 bases, V lost 4 bases, and 3 bases had no gene match. CDR3 length: 13 residues. In DNA, the CDR3 is TGTGCCAGCAGCCTCGGACAGGGGGACATTCAGTACTTC. This encodes CASSLGQGDIQYF.

The V and J genes are TRBV10-3 and TRBJ2-7, with 7 positions matching TRBD1. The CDR3 contains 15 residues. V trimming: 5 bases; J trimming: 0 bases; junction bases outside the gene matches: 7. Per the germline V gene, CDR1 is ENHRY and CDR2 is SYGVKD. CDR3 sequence (DNA): TGTGCCATCAGTACTAAGACAGGGAGCTCCTACGAGCAGTACTTC. Translated, it gives CAISTKTGSSYEQYF.

This chain joins TRBV18 and TRBJ2-3; 8 positions match TRBD2. With 6 bases clipped from V and 4 bases from J, the junction kept 9 bases outside the gene matches. The germline CDR1 and CDR2 sequences are KGHSH and LQKENI. The CDR3 spans 15 residues. CDR3 coding DNA: TGTGCCAGCTCCCCGGGACTAGGAGGACCAGATACGCAGTATTTT. As protein: CASSPGLGGPDTQYF. Combining the CDR3 with reference TRBV18 and TRBJ2-3 gives the whole variable domain NAGVMQNPRHLVRRRGQEARLRCSPMKGHSHVYWYRQLPEEGLKFMVYLQKENIIDESGMPKERFSAEFPKEGPSILRIQQVVRGDSAAYFCASSPGLGGPDTQYFGPGTRLTVL.

The rearrangement links TRBV4-2 to TRBJ2-1; 15 bases are a match to TRBD2. The V segment lost 1 base and the J segment 13 bases; nucleotides outside the gene matches: 8. CDR1 is LGHNA, CDR2 YNFKEQ, per germline. CDR3 length: 16 residues. CDR3: CASSQGTSGGGLGQFF. CDR3 bases: TGTGCCAGCAGCCAAGGGACTAGCGGGGGGGGCTTGGGACAGTTCTTC.